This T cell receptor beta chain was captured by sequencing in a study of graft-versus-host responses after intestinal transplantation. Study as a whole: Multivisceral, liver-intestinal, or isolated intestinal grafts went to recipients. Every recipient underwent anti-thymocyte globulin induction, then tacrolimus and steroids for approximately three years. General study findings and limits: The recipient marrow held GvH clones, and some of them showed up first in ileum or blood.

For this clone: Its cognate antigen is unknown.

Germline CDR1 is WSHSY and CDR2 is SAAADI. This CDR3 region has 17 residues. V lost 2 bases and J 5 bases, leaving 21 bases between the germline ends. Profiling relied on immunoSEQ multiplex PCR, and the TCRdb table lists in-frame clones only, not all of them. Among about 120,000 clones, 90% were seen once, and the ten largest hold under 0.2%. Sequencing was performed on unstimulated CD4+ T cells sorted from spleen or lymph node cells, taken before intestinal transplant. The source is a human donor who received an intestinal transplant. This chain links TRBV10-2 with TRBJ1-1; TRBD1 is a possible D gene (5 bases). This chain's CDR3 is CASSEPAGGWGGTEAFF. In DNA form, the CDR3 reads TGCGCCAGCAGTGAGCCCGCGGGGGGTTGGGGGGGTACTGAAGCTTTCTTT.